A single sample gave rise to the 28 T cell receptor beta chains below, sequenced in a study of T cell changes during pregnancy in multiple sclerosis (dated by TCRdb to the late 2010s). The library was made by the immunoSEQ multiplex PCR assay. The table was pulled from immuneACCESS by TCRdb, which kept in-frame rearrangements only. Such tables lose some clones; where checked, under half of the loss comes from unresolved V genes, and the rest has no known cause. The sample has tens of thousands of clones on record, over 90% of them singletons. Clones ranked in the top ten supply more than 2% of the sample. This specimen consisted of CD8+ T cells from peripheral blood mononuclear cells, obtained in the third trimester of pregnancy. The receptor set was obtained from a female donor with multiple sclerosis, enrolled in a pregnancy study.

This rearrangement joins TRBV21-1 to TRBJ2-7; the listed D gene, TRBD1, was not tested against the DNA. TRBV21-1 is listed as a pseudogene. The CDR3 sequence is 16 residues long. CDR3 DNA sequence: TGTGCCAGCAGCAAAGAATTGGACAGGGTTACCTACGAGCAGTACTTC. Its protein product is CASSKELDRVTYEQYF.

The V and J genes are TRBV19 and TRBJ2-1; the D gene is possibly TRBD2 (6 bases). CDR1 and CDR2 from the germline V gene are LNHDA and SQIVND (reference sequence). V was trimmed by 5 bases and J by 4 bases, leaving 12 bases between them. The CDR3 is 14 residues long. This chain's CDR3 is CASSLEGKYNEQFF. The CDR3 DNA follows: TGTGCCAGTAGTTTGGAGGGGAAATACAATGAGCAGTTCTTC.

The CDR3 nucleotides read TGCGCCAGCGGACTAGCGGGAGGGAGCACAGATACGCAGTATTTT. It translates to CASGLAGGSTDTQYF. V and J are TRBV5-1 and TRBJ2-3; the match to TRBD2 covers 15 bases. The CDR3 sequence is 15 residues long. Per germline, CDR1 SGHRS and CDR2 YFSETQ. Trimming cost V 7 bases and J 0 bases; bases outside gene matches: 0.

This clone was recorded once. The rearrangement joins TRBV4-1 to TRBJ2-1; a possible D gene is TRBD2 (5 bases). The germline V gene encodes CDR1 MGHRA and CDR2 YSYEKL. Trimming took 1 base from V and 10 from J, leaving 14 bases between them. There are 14 residues in the CDR3. CDR3 protein: CASSQGGRAEEQFF. The CDR3 DNA reads TGCGCCAGCAGCCAAGGAGGTCGAGCGGAAGAGCAGTTCTTC.

In this sample, this clone turned up once. The gene calls are TRBV25-1 and TRBJ2-7; D uncertain. The CDR3 spans 12 residues. The germline gives CDR1 MGHDK, CDR2 SYGVNS. V was trimmed by 1 base and J by 5 bases, leaving 6 bases between them. The CDR3 reads CASSESQDEQYF. As DNA, the CDR3 is TGTGCCAGCAGTGAATCCCAGGACGAGCAGTACTTC.

This rearrangement joins TRBV4-2 to TRBJ1-4; TRBD1 is a possible D gene (5 bases). Germline loops: CDR1 LGHNA, CDR2 YNFKEQ. CDR3 length: 12 residues. V was cut by 6 bases and J by 6 bases, with 8 bases left in between. The CDR3 bases are TGTGCCAGCAGGGGGCAGGATGAAAAACTGTTTTTT. Protein sequence: CASRGQDEKLFF.

The CDR3 DNA reads TGTGCCAGCAGCTCGGTCGATGACCCTAGCGGGAGCTCCTACAATGAGCAGTTCTTC. It specifies CASSSVDDPSGSSYNEQFF. The rearrangement uses TRBV7-8 and TRBJ2-1, with 10 bases identical to TRBD2. CDR3 size: 19 residues. With V trimmed by 4 bases and J by 0 bases, 12 bases remained unmatched. The germline V gene has CDR1 SGHVS and CDR2 FQNEAQ.

The chain carries TRBV4-2 and TRBJ2-7; D possibly corresponds to TRBD2 (5 bases). The CDR3 sequence is 15 residues long. Per the germline V gene, CDR1 is LGHNA and CDR2 is YNFKEQ. V was cut by 0 bases and J by 4 bases, with 13 bases left in between. CDR3 protein: CASSQEDEGVYEQYF. The CDR3 DNA sequence: TGTGCCAGCAGCCAAGAGGACGAGGGAGTTTACGAGCAGTACTTC.

There are a few counts of this clone. V gene TRBV7-9 combines with J gene TRBJ2-7, with 7 bases that match TRBD1. Germline V gene lookup returns CDR1 SEHNR and CDR2 FQNEAQ (reference sequence). The J segment lost 5 bases and the V segment lost 5 bases, leaving 12 bases of the junction unmatched. This CDR3 is 15 amino acids long. The DNA of the CDR3 is TGTGCCAGCAGCCCGCCGGGACAGCTATCCAACGAGCAGTACTTC. This codes for CASSPPGQLSNEQYF.

This clone was found a few times. The chain has TRBV6-5 and TRBJ1-2; D not certain. CDR1 is MNHEY and CDR2 is SVGAGI in the germline V gene. This CDR3 spans 15 amino acids. V lost 2 bases and J 4 bases, leaving 14 bases between the germline ends. Here the CDR3 reads CASSYAATNSYGYTF. In nucleotides, the CDR3 is TGTGCCAGCAGTTACGCGGCGACGAATAGCTATGGCTACACCTTC.

The chain recombines TRBV7-8 with TRBJ2-5, with 10 bases matching TRBD2. CDR3 size: 16 residues. V gave up 5 bases and J gave up 3 bases; unmatched junction bases: 9. The germline gives CDR1 SGHVS, CDR2 FQNEAQ. The CDR3 sequence is CASSPPGLANEETQYF. CDR3 DNA: TGTGCCAGCAGCCCCCCGGGACTAGCGAATGAAGAGACCCAGTACTTC.

The chain joins TRBV4-1 to TRBJ2-7; 7 positions match TRBD1. Germline values: CDR1 MGHRA, CDR2 YSYEKL. The CDR3 has 13 residues. V was clipped by 1 base and J by 3 bases; unmatched bases: 0. The CDR3 is CASSQGTGYEQYF. DNA for the CDR3: TGCGCCAGCAGCCAAGGGACAGGCTACGAGCAGTACTTC.

The genes are TRBV5-6 and TRBJ2-5; D unclear. The CDR3 extends over 16 amino acids. Germline V gene data show CDR1 as SGHDT and CDR2 as YYEEEE. Deletions cut 2 bases from V and 2 bases from J, with 16 bases between. CDR3 sequence: CASSFGFGGSQETQYF. CDR3 DNA sequence: TGTGCCAGCAGCTTCGGTTTTGGCGGTAGTCAAGAGACCCAGTACTTC. Combining the CDR3 with reference TRBV5-6 and TRBJ2-5 gives the whole variable domain DAGVTQSPTHLIKTRGQQVTLRCSPKSGHDTVSWYQQALGQGPQFIFQYYEEEERQRGNFPDRFSGHQFPNYSSELNVNALLLGDSALYLCASSFGFGGSQETQYFGPGTRLLVL.

The gene calls are TRBV19 and TRBJ2-5; 10 bases align to TRBD1. The CDR3 loop spans 11 amino acids. Germline V CDR1 and CDR2: LNHDA, SQIVND (reference sequence). The V and J ends lost 8 bases and 7 bases, in that order; junction bases with no gene match: 1. In nucleotides, the CDR3 is TGTGCCAGTGGGACAGGGGCGACCCAGTACTTC. It encodes CASGTGATQYF.

The CDR3 region is CASSPAGRPSGNTIYF. In DNA form, the CDR3 reads TGTGCCAGCAGTCCAGCGGGTAGACCGTCTGGAAACACCATATATTTT. V is TRBV27 and J is TRBJ1-3; D uncertain. The V and J ends lost 5 bases and 1 base respectively, with 15 bases between them. This CDR3 spans 16 amino acids. CDR1 is MNHEY and CDR2 is SMNVEV in the germline V gene (reference sequence).

This chain uses TRBV15 with TRBJ2-1; D may be TRBD1 (6 bases). CDR3 length equals 17 residues. Trimming took off 3 bases at V and 4 bases at J, with 19 bases between the two ends. The germline V gene has CDR1 LNHNV and CDR2 YYDKDF (reference sequence). CDR3 loop: CATSRGDTGLLYNEQFF. The CDR3, as DNA: TGTGCCACCAGCAGGGGGGATACAGGGCTTCTATACAATGAGCAGTTCTTC.

The rearrangement joins TRBV30 to TRBJ2-5; no clear D gene. The germline V gene encodes CDR1 GTSNPN and CDR2 SVGIG (reference sequence). The CDR3 has 14 amino acids. Deletions cut 0 bases from V and 1 base from J, with 9 bases between. The CDR3 bases are TGTGCCTGGAGTGTAACGCGCATCCAAGAGACCCAGTACTTC. It yields the protein CAWSVTRIQETQYF.

The V call is TRBV7-9, the J call TRBJ1-1; no definite D call. The V gene lost 5 bases and the J gene lost 1 base, with 8 bases spanning the gap. Germline assignment: CDR1 SEHNR and CDR2 FQNEAQ (reference sequence). The CDR3 extends over 13 amino acids. For the CDR3, the DNA is TGTGCCAGCAGCGCCTCAGAGAACACTGAAGCTTTCTTT. This codes for CASSASENTEAFF.

The V gene is TRBV11-2, the J gene TRBJ2-7; TRBD1 matches at 9 bases. Germline values: CDR1 SGHAT, CDR2 FQNNGV. CDR3 length equals 14 residues. Unmatched junction bases numbered 5, after V lost 5 bases and J lost 3 bases. The CDR3 bases are TGTGCCAGCAGCCGAAGGGACAGGGTCTACGAGCAGTACTTC. Protein: CASSRRDRVYEQYF.

V gene TRBV27 combines with J gene TRBJ2-7; D not certain. V was pared by 3 bases and J by 2 bases, with 8 bases between. Germline lookup yields CDR1 MNHEY and CDR2 SMNVEV (reference sequence). This CDR3 has 13 amino acids. The CDR3 region is CASSFQETYEQYF. CDR3 coding DNA: TGTGCCAGCAGTTTTCAGGAAACCTACGAGCAGTACTTC.

The chain has TRBV10-3 and TRBJ2-7, with a tentative D call TRBD1 (6 bases). CDR1 is ENHRY and CDR2 is SYGVKD in the germline V gene. The CDR3 runs 14 residues. The ends were cut back, 8 bases at V and 3 bases at J, with 17 bases in the middle. The CDR3 reads CAIATGMEYYEQYF. CDR3 coding DNA: TGTGCCATCGCCACAGGGATGGAGTACTACGAGCAGTACTTC.

The rearrangement links TRBV5-1 to TRBJ2-7; D unclear. Trimming removed 1 base at V and 0 bases at J, with 8 bases between. From germline, CDR1 is SGHRS and CDR2 YFSETQ. The CDR3 covers 14 residues. CDR3: CASSLYASSYEQYF. CDR3 in DNA: TGCGCCAGCAGCTTGTATGCGTCCTCCTACGAGCAGTACTTC.

The J gene is TRBJ2-1, the V gene TRBV19; 9 bases agree with TRBD2. V was pared by 5 bases and J by 0 bases, with 5 bases of the junction left unmatched. Germline loops: CDR1 LNHDA, CDR2 SQIVND (reference sequence). This CDR3 region has 16 residues. The CDR3 here is CASSELAGSSYNEQFF. In DNA form, the CDR3 reads TGTGCCAGTAGTGAGCTAGCGGGAAGCTCCTACAATGAGCAGTTCTTC.

This sequence joins TRBV19 and TRBJ1-1, with D possibly being TRBD1 (5 bases). The V gene lost 3 bases and the J gene lost 11 bases, with 16 bases spanning the gap. Germline values: CDR1 LNHDA, CDR2 SQIVND (reference sequence). The CDR3 has 13 amino acids. CDR3 amino acids: CASSMKGRGYAFF. DNA for the CDR3: TGTGCCAGTAGTATGAAGGGAAGGGGATATGCTTTCTTT.

V gene TRBV19 combines with J gene TRBJ2-2; D is undetermined. This CDR3 is 12 amino acids long. Trimming removed 3 bases at V and 7 bases at J, with 6 bases between. Germline V gene data show CDR1 as LNHDA and CDR2 as SQIVND (reference sequence). The CDR3 DNA follows: TGTGCCAGTAGTATTTTCGTCGGGGAGCTGTTTTTT. Translation: CASSIFVGELFF.

This clone occurred once. The chain recombines TRBV6-5 with TRBJ1-5; 8 bases map to TRBD1. Germline CDR1 and CDR2: MNHEY and SVGAGI. With V trimmed by 6 bases and J by 5 bases, 6 bases remained unmatched. The CDR3 runs to 14 residues. CDR3 sequence: CASSRTGGDQPQHF. CDR3 coding DNA: TGTGCCAGCAGCCGTACAGGGGGGGATCAGCCCCAGCATTTT.

V and J are TRBV30 and TRBJ2-7, with 11 bases aligning to TRBD2. The junction had 5 bases not matched to a gene; V was cut back by 1 base and J by 6 bases. The germline V gene encodes CDR1 GTSNPN and CDR2 SVGIG (reference sequence). This CDR3 contains 14 residues. The CDR3: CAWSGYSGRAEQYF. The CDR3 DNA reads TGTGCCTGGAGTGGTTATAGCGGGAGGGCCGAGCAGTACTTC.

The chain is built from TRBV29-1 and TRBJ1-2; D is ambiguous. V was cut by 6 bases and J by 4 bases, with 6 bases left in between. The V gene's germline CDR1 is SQVTM and CDR2 ANQGSEA. This CDR3 has 10 residues. The CDR3 nucleotides are TGCAGCGTCGACACCTATGGCTACACCTTC. It codes for CSVDTYGYTF. Full variable domain (missing parts from reference TRBV29-1 and TRBJ1-2): SAVISQKPSRDICQRGTSLTIQCQVDSQVTMMFWYRQQPGQSLTLIATANQGSEATYESGFVIDKFPISRPNLTFSTLTVSNMSPEDSSIYLCSVDTYGYTFGSGTRLTVV.